This T cell receptor beta chain was retrieved from a study of T cells in Graves' hyperthyroidism and ophthalmopathy. Comment on this clonotype: Since no conserved phenylalanine or tryptophan closes the CDR3, a read error is the likely cause.

V lost 4 bases and J lost 0, with 13 bases in between. Germline loops: CDR1 MNHNS, CDR2 SASEGT. The length of the CDR3 is 16 residues. The investigators amplified TCR beta CDR3 regions from RNA transcripts. The HTBI primer set drove a first-round RT-PCR of the TCR CDR3. TCRdb independently ran MiXCR on the multiplex PCR reads; one entry per CDR3 protein. The profile covers some 570,000 distinct CDR3 sequences, with approximately 15% appearing a single time and roughly 7.1% taken by the ten largest. Sequencing was carried out using blood. V is TRBV6-1 and J is TRBJ1-5; the D is unclear. The sequence derives from a woman aged 18-30 years with Graves' ophthalmopathy. The CDR3 is CASSGRMRISNQPQHS. The CDR3 nucleotides are TGTGCCAGCAGTGGCCGTATGAGGATTAGCAATCAGCCCCAGCATTCT.